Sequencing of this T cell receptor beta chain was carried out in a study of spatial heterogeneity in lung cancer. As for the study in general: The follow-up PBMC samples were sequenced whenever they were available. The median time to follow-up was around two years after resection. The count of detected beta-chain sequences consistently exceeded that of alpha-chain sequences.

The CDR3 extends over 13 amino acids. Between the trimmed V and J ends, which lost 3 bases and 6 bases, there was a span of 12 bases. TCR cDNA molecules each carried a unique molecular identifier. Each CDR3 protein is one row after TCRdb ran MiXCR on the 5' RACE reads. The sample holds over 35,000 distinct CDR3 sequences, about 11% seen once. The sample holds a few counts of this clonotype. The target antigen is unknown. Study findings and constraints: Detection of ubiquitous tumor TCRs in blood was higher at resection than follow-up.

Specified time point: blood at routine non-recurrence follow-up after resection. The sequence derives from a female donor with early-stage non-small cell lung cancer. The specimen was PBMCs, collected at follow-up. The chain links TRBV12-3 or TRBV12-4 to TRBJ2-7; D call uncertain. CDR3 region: CASSFWVFTEQYF. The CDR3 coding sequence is TGTGCCAGCAGTTTTTGGGTCTTCACCGAGCAGTACTTC.